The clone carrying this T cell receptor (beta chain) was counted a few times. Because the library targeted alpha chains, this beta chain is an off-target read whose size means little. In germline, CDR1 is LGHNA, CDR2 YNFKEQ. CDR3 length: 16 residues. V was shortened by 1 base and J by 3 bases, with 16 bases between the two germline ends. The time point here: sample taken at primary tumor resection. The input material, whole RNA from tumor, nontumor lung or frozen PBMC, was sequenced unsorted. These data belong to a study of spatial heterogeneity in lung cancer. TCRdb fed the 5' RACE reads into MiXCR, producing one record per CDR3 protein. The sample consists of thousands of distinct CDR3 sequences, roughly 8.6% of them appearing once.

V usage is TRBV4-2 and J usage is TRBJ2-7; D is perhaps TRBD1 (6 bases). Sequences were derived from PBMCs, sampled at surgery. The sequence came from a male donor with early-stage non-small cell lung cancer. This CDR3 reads CASSQGDTIPDYEQYF. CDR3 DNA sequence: TGTGCCAGCAGCCAAGGGGACACAATCCCCGACTACGAGCAGTACTTC.